One TCR beta chain is described in this entry. This specimen comes from a study of blood T cell repertoires in COVID-19. As handled by the study authors: Amplifying reference gene primers gave estimates of nucleated cell counts. Assay: immunoSEQ multiplex PCR; the TCRdb copy retains only in-frame clones and omits some. V, J and clone size were drawn from that table, and D and trimming were deduced from the DNA. The table has 150,000 to 200,000 clones, more than 70% seen once; the top ten hold about 8.8%. Germline V gives CDR1 LNHDA, CDR2 SQIVND (reference sequence). The CDR3 runs 12 residues. V lost 5 bases and J 4 bases, leaving 8 bases between the germline ends. Participants spanned ages about 18 to 90 years and resided in roughly 22 US areas. Participants reported their clinical history, and cohort assignment relied on those reports.

V usage is TRBV19 and J usage is TRBJ1-1, with D hard to call. Input material: PBMCs or T cells enriched from blood (not recorded which). The receptor was derived from a woman aged 18-29 years who had recovered from COVID-19. CDR3 nucleotides: TGTGCCAGTAGTGTAAGAGGCACTGAAGCTTTCTTT. It yields the protein CASSVRGTEAFF.